Given below is one T cell receptor (beta chain) in context. The antigen is not known. Germline CDR1 is LNHDA and CDR2 is SQIVND (reference sequence). Trimming cost V 1 base and J 3 bases, with 10 bases left between them. This CDR3 comprises 14 residues. The data belong to a study of cytomegalovirus exposure and HLA in healthy donors. Notes on the study in general: Researchers left out some V segments, among them TRBV6-2 and TRBV6-3, as indistinguishable. Associated with cytomegalovirus, according to the listing, were some 180 TCR beta chains.

The PCR was carried out with 60 Vbeta primers and 13 Jbeta primers. Clones were sequenced by immunoSEQ multiplex PCR, and TCRdb holds only the in-frame ones, with some missing. The table lists around 100,000 clones, more than 65% of them singletons. V and J are TRBV19 and TRBJ2-7; D possibly corresponds to TRBD1 (6 bases). The sequencing input was PBMCs. The receptor's source is a woman younger than 35 in good health and CMV-seropositive. DNA of the CDR3: TGTGCCAGTAGTATAGGGACAGAAAGCTACGAGCAGTACTTC. It codes for CASSIGTESYEQYF.